This is a list of T cell receptor beta chains from one sample in a study of breast tumors, draining lymph nodes, adjacent tissues. TCRdb redid the calling of the multiplex PCR reads with MiXCR, one entry per CDR3 protein. The sample has about 270,000 distinct CDR3 sequences; roughly 31% are singletons. The sequencing sample was made of axillary lymph node tissue. The receptors were gathered from a female donor with breast cancer. Some clones in this sample may be carry-over from other donors' samples. CDR3s include the opening cysteine and the closing phenylalanine or tryptophan. Fields, in order: CDR3 length, clone size, V gene, J gene, D gene, CDR3 DNA, CDR3 protein. The D gene is left open where the match is weak. Clone size is stated in some rows and not others, as once, few, many or a class when expanded.

>15|-|TRBV4-1|TRBJ1-1|-
TGCGCCAGCAGCCCCCCCCTGATCTTAAGCGCTGAAGCTTTCTTT
CASSPPLILSAEAFF
>17|many|TRBV12-3/TRBV12-4|TRBJ2-1|-
TGTGCCAGCAGTTTATCCTCCGTACTGACGTCGGTGGATGAGCAGTTCTTC
CASSLSSVLTSVDEQFF
>14|many|TRBV12-5|TRBJ2-2|-
TGTGCTAGTGGTTTAGGGGTGGACACCGGGGAGCTGTTTTTT
CASGLGVDTGELFF
>17|-|TRBV7-9|TRBJ2-2|-
TGTGCCAGCAGCCAGCGTAGGGGCAGTGGAAACACCGGGGAGCTGTTTTTT
CASSQRRGSGNTGELFF
>15|many|TRBV19|TRBJ2-2|-
TGTGCCAGTAGTATAGGTTCAGGACACGCCGGGGAGCTGTTTTTT
CASSIGSGHAGELFF
>8|-|TRBV9|TRBJ1-6|-
TGTGCCAGCAGCGTAGCTGCCTTT
CASSVAAF
>13|many|TRBV25-1|TRBJ2-7|TRBD2
TGTGCCAGCATAGGGACTAGACTCTACGAGCAGTACTTC
CASIGTRLYEQYF
>14|-|TRBV9|TRBJ1-3|TRBD1
TGTGCCAGCAGCATACAGGGGCTTGGAAACACCATATATTTT
CASSIQGLGNTIYF
>14|-|TRBV12-3/TRBV12-4|TRBJ2-6|-
TGTGCCAGCAGTTCAAGCCCTGGGGCCAACGTCCTGACTTTC
CASSSSPGANVLTF
>13|many|TRBV10-3|TRBJ2-3|-
TGTGCCATCGGGGGAGGAGGCACAGATACGCAGTATTTT
CAIGGGGTDTQYF
>16|many|TRBV10-2|TRBJ1-5|-
TGCGCCAGCAGTGACCGGGACGGTTATAGCAATCAGCCCCAGCATTTT
CASSDRDGYSNQPQHF
>17|-|TRBV6-1|TRBJ2-7|-
TGTGCCAGCAAAAGAGGTGGGGCCAATTGGGGGTCCTACGAGCAGTACTTC
CASKRGGANWGSYEQYF
>15|many|TRBV12-3/TRBV12-4|TRBJ2-5|-
TGTGCCAGCAGTTTTAAGCGTTACCCCCAAGAGACCCAGTACTTC
CASSFKRYPQETQYF
>15|few|TRBV20-1|TRBJ1-2|TRBD1
TGCAGTGCCCCCTCCATGGGCAGGGGGCGAGGAGGCTACACCTTC
CSAPSMGRGRGGYTF
>12|-|TRBV20-1|TRBJ1-5|TRBD1
TGCAGTGCTTTTACAGGGGGCCAGCCCCAGCATTTT
CSAFTGGQPQHF
>12|once|TRBV7-2|TRBJ2-5|-
TGTGCCAGCAGTGCTAGAGACGAGACCCAGTACTTC
CASSARDETQYF
>11|many|TRBV29-1|TRBJ2-3|-
TGCAGCGTTAGTCGGGCAGATACGCAGTATTTT
CSVSRADTQYF
>17|many|TRBV12-3/TRBV12-4|TRBJ2-1|-
TGTGCCAGCAGCCCCGGTCCCCTACTAGTGGACGACAATGAGCAGTTCTTC
CASSPGPLLVDDNEQFF
>12|many|TRBV9|TRBJ2-2|-
TGTGCCAGCAACAGTAACACCGGGGAGCTGTTTTTT
CASNSNTGELFF
>13|many|TRBV11-1|TRBJ2-7|TRBD1
TGTGCCAGCAGCCGCGGGACAGGGGACGAGCAGTACTTC
CASSRGTGDEQYF
>14|-|TRBV4-2|TRBJ2-1|TRBD2
TGTGCCAGCAGTGGGACTAGCGGGAAAAATGAGCAGTTCTTC
CASSGTSGKNEQFF
>11|-|TRBV24-1|TRBJ2-5|-
TGTGCCACCAGTGATTTCGGGACCCAGTACTTC
CATSDFGTQYF
>14|many|TRBV7-2|TRBJ1-2|TRBD1
TGTGCCAGCAGCTTGTCAGGGGGCCACTATGGCTACACCTTC
CASSLSGGHYGYTF
>15|many|TRBV24-1|TRBJ2-5|-
TGTGCCACCAGTGATTCAAACGGGTGGGCGGAGACCCAGTACTTC
CATSDSNGWAETQYF
>13|-|TRBV5-1|TRBJ2-7|TRBD2
TGCGCCAGCAGTGGGGAAGCGGGGGACGAGCAGTACTTC
CASSGEAGDEQYF
>14|-|TRBV2|TRBJ1-2|-
TGTGCCAGCGTAGAGGGAGAGGGTTCCTATGGCTACACCTTC
CASVEGEGSYGYTF
>16|many|TRBV20-1|TRBJ2-1|TRBD2
TGCAGTGCTAGTGTGGGAAGCGGGAGGCAATACAATGAGCAGTTCTTC
CSASVGSGRQYNEQFF
>13|many|TRBV20-1|TRBJ1-2|-
TGCAGTGCTATTGACGGGTCTAACTATGGCTACACCTTC
CSAIDGSNYGYTF
>17|many|TRBV4-1|TRBJ2-7|TRBD2
TGCGCCAGCAGCCAAGAGGCTAGCGGGAGACCGACCTACGAGCAGTACTTC
CASSQEASGRPTYEQYF
>16|many|TRBV5-8|TRBJ2-5|-
TGTGCCAGCAGCTTGGCCGCGGAGGGGTATGGGGAGACCCAGTACTTC
CASSLAAEGYGETQYF
>16|many|TRBV9|TRBJ2-2|-
TGTGCCAGCAGCGAGGTGGGGGTCCCTAAGGCCGGGGAGCTGTTTTTT
CASSEVGVPKAGELFF
>14|many|TRBV24-1|TRBJ2-3|-
TGTGCCACCAGTGATTTAAGTGGGTGGGATACGCAGTATTTT
CATSDLSGWDTQYF
>15|many|TRBV12-3/TRBV12-4|TRBJ2-1|TRBD2
TGTGCCAGCATCCACCCCCGGCAGCGGGAGGATGAGCAGTTCTTC
CASIHPRQREDEQFF
>14|-|TRBV20-1|TRBJ2-3|TRBD2
TGCAGTGCTAGCCCTTTAGCGGGAGGTATTGAGCAGTATTTT
CSASPLAGGIEQYF
>15|many|TRBV2|TRBJ2-1|-
TGTGCCAGCAGCGGTACCGCGTGGACTTACAATGAGCAGTTCTTC
CASSGTAWTYNEQFF
>13|many|TRBV7-8|TRBJ1-2|-
TGTGCCAGCAGCCCCTTGTCTAACTATGGCTACACCTTC
CASSPLSNYGYTF
>15|many|TRBV5-1|TRBJ2-7|TRBD2
TGCGCCAGCAGGTACTCTAGCGGGAGTGTCTACGAGCAGTACTTC
CASRYSSGSVYEQYF